This T cell receptor (beta chain) is from a study of T cell responses to AZD1222 COVID-19 vaccine. The overall study: Pooling covered second doses at about 4 or about 12 weeks. Study-wide findings and caveats: Spike-wide coverage was observed for vaccine-associated CD4 TCRs, with dominant responses at 160-218 and 743-854. The number of AZD1222 recipients seropositive at baseline was only five to seven. Epitopes outside B.1.351 and B.1.1.7 mutated regions reportedly drew nearly half of spike TCRs.

Profiling relied on immunoSEQ multiplex PCR, and the TCRdb table lists in-frame clones only, not all of them. The sample has around 120,000 clones, roughly nine tenths seen once; the top ten hold over 2.5%. Comments on this clone: The antigen remains undetermined.

V dropped 5 bases and J dropped 1; count of bases not matched to a gene: 6. The CDR3 length is 15 residues. Germline lookup yields CDR1 SEHNR and CDR2 FQNEAQ (reference sequence). The sequenced sample was peripheral blood, obtained on day 0 of AZD1222 vaccination. The chain is built from TRBV7-9 and TRBJ2-3; 7 bases are a match to TRBD1. The receptor was derived from an adult in good health. The CDR3 loop is CASSLGTVGTDTQYF. The CDR3 region has the DNA TGTGCCAGCAGCCTGGGGACAGTTGGCACAGATACGCAGTATTTT.